This T cell receptor beta chain was identified in a study of blood T cell repertoires in COVID-19. Study in general: Both acute and convalescent COVID-19 samples were obtained from the United States, Italy and Spain. T cells, B-cell-depleted T cells, or PBMCs supplied cDNA or gDNA.

In the original processing: How many nucleated cells were present was estimated from reference gene primer amplification. The protocol was immunoSEQ multiplex PCR, while the TCRdb copy is restricted to in-frame clones and leaves out a portion. V, J and clone size are those of that table, while D and trimming were read from the DNA. This sample has tens of thousands of clones, with under 80% found just once. Seattle patients were enrolled while actively infected and followed longitudinally. Trimming pared 7 bases from V and 5 bases from J, leaving 18 bases between. Germline V gives CDR1 MNHEY, CDR2 SVGEGT. The CDR3 has 14 amino acids.

This clonotype originated in a man between 65 and 80 years old with COVID-19, enrolled during active disease. The sample consisted of peripheral blood. J is TRBJ2-7 and V is TRBV6-2 or TRBV6-3; TRBD2 is a possible D gene (5 bases). The CDR3 nucleotides read TGTGCCAGCACCCCACCCATGAGGGCCCACGAGCAGTACTTC. It codes for CASTPPMRAHEQYF.